This T cell receptor beta chain came from a study of blood T cell repertoires in COVID-19. Across the study: Collection of acute and convalescent COVID-19 samples took place in the United States, Italy and Spain. T cells, B-cell-depleted T cells, or PBMCs supplied cDNA or gDNA.

Per the authors' pipeline: By means of reference gene primer amplification, nucleated cell counts were estimated. The data were produced by immunoSEQ multiplex PCR, yet TCRdb's version contains in-frame clones alone and is incomplete. Clone size and V and J calls were adopted from that table, with D and trimming inferred from the DNA. The sample includes approximately 72,000 clones, around 85% seen only once; the top ten take approximately 35%. V lost 1 base, J lost 6 bases, and 5 bases stayed unmatched. This CDR3 is 15 amino acids long. CDR1 and CDR2 (germline): LNHDA, SQIVND (reference sequence). This TCR came from an elderly woman with active or convalescent COVID-19. This chain links TRBV19 with TRBJ1-1; 10 bases line up with TRBD1. Material for sequencing was peripheral blood. The CDR3 coding sequence is TGTGCCAGTAGTATAGGTGGGACAGGGGTCGCTGAAGCTTTCTTT. It is translated as CASSIGGTGVAEAFF.